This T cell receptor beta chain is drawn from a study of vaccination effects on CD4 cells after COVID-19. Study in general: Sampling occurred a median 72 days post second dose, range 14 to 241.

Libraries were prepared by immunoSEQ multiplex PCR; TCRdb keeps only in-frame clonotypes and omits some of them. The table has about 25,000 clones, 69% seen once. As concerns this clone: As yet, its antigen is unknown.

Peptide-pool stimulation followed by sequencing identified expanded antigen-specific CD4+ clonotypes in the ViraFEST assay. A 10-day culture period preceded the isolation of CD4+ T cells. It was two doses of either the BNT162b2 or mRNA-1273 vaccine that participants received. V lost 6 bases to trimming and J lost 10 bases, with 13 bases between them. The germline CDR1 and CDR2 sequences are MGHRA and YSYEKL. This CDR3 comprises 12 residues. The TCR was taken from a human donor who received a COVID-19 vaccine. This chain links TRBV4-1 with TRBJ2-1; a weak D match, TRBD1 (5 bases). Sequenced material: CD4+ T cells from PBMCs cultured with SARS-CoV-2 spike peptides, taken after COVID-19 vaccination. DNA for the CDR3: TGCGCCAGCAGGCCGTTAGCAGGGGAGCAGTTCTTC. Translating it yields CASRPLAGEQFF.